This is a list of T cell receptor beta chains from one sample in a study of blood T cell repertoires in COVID-19. TCRdb's table, derived via immunoSEQ multiplex PCR, lists solely in-frame clones and lacks some. The top ten hold roughly a fifth of the sample, which has roughly 57,000 clones, 80% to 85% seen once. The sample was peripheral blood. The receptors were gathered from a man aged 30-40 years with COVID-19, enrolled during active disease. The CDR3 runs from the conserved cysteine through the conserved F or W. A D gene is named only where the DNA matches it firmly. The listing skips clone size in some rows; elsewhere it reads once, few, many or a size class.

>TRBJ2-7|.|TRBD1|TRBV7-2
TGTGCCAGCAGCCCTCTCCCCAACAGGGGCGAGCAGTACTTC
CASSPLPNRGEQYF
>TRBJ2-7|few|TRBD1|TRBV5-1
TGCGCCAGCAGCCGGGACAGGGGACACTTTTCCTACGAGCAGTACTTC
CASSRDRGHFSYEQYF
>TRBJ2-1|.|TRBD2|TRBV15
TGTGCCACCAGCAGAGTGGTAGTAGCGGGAGTATTCGGTGAGCAGTTCTTC
CATSRVVVAGVFGEQFF
>TRBJ2-7|.|.|TRBV19
TGTGCCAGTAGTATTGCAGGCGGGGCGTACGAGCAGTACTTC
CASSIAGGAYEQYF
>TRBJ2-1|.|.|TRBV5-1
TGCGCCAGCAGCTTCGACCGGGACACCACCTACAATGAGCAGTTCTTC
CASSFDRDTTYNEQFF
>TRBJ2-2|.|TRBD2|TRBV24-1
TGTGCCACCAGTGATTTACTAGCGGGGGGGATCACCGGGGAGCTGTTTTTT
CATSDLLAGGITGELFF
>TRBJ2-7|.|TRBD2|TRBV2
TGTGCCAGCAGTGACGCGGGGGGGCCGAAAGAGCAGTACTTC
CASSDAGGPKEQYF
>TRBJ2-5|.|TRBD1|TRBV11-3
TGTGCCAGCAGCTTAGGAGGGACAGAGTCTCAAGAGACCCAGTACTTC
CASSLGGTESQETQYF
>TRBJ2-2|.|.|TRBV6-4
TGTGCCAGCAGTGTTGCGGCCACCGGGGAGCTGTTTTTT
CASSVAATGELFF
>TRBJ2-7|.|.|TRBV2
TGTGCCAGCAGTCTCCTCTCCTACGAGCAGTACTTC
CASSLLSYEQYF
>TRBJ2-1|.|.|TRBV2
TGTGCCAGCAGCCTCGAGGCAGTCGGTAGCTCCTACAATGAGCAGTTCTTC
CASSLEAVGSSYNEQFF
>TRBJ2-5|.|TRBD1|TRBV14
TGTGCCAGCAGCCAAGGGCGGACAGGGGGAAAGGAGACCCAGTACTTC
CASSQGRTGGKETQYF
>TRBJ1-2|.|.|TRBV12-3/TRBV12-4
TGTGCCAGCAGTTTGGCGGGTCATGGCTACACCTTC
CASSLAGHGYTF
>TRBJ2-7|.|TRBD1|TRBV3-1/TRBV3-2
TGTGCCAGCAGGAGCCACGGGACAGACGAGCAGTACTTC
CASRSHGTDEQYF
>TRBJ1-1|.|.|TRBV6-6
TGTGCCAGCAGTTATAGGGGGGGGGCGAACACTGAAGCTTTCTTT
CASSYRGGANTEAFF
>TRBJ2-5|once|TRBD2|TRBV19
TGTGCCAGTAGTATCGCGGCGGGAGAGGGAGAGACCCAGTACTTC
CASSIAAGEGETQYF
>TRBJ2-2|.|TRBD2|TRBV5-5
TGTGCCAGCAGCTTGGGGACTAGCGGGGGGAGGAGCACCGGGGAGCTGTTTTTT
CASSLGTSGGRSTGELFF
>TRBJ1-6|.|TRBD1|TRBV4-1
TGCGCCAGCAGCCTTACCCGGGACAGCCGTAATTCACCCCTCCACTTT
CASSLTRDSRNSPLHF
>TRBJ1-5|.|.|TRBV28
TGTGCCAGCAGTGACTGGACAGCTATCCATAGCAATCAGCCCCAGCATTTT
CASSDWTAIHSNQPQHF
>TRBJ2-1|few|.|TRBV9
TGTGCCAGCAGCGTAAGACCCCGACAGGACAATGAGCAGTTCTTC
CASSVRPRQDNEQFF
>TRBJ2-1|.|TRBD1|TRBV5-4
TGTGCCAGCAGCAGGACAGGACGGGATGAGCAGTTCTTC
CASSRTGRDEQFF
>TRBJ1-5|.|.|TRBV27
TGTGCCAGCAGTTTATCAACAGGGCCCTTGGGGAATCAGCCCCAGCATTTT
CASSLSTGPLGNQPQHF
>TRBJ2-7|.|TRBD1|TRBV7-9
TGTGCCAGCAGCCCCGGGGACAGCGAAGTGCAGTACTTC
CASSPGDSEVQYF
>TRBJ1-1|once|TRBD1|TRBV11-2
TGTGCCAGCACCTGGTACGGACAGGGCTTAGCTTTCTTT
CASTWYGQGLAFF
>TRBJ2-1|.|TRBD1|TRBV11-2
TGTGCCAGCAGCGCGGGACAGGGAGATCGTGAGCAGTTCTTC
CASSAGQGDREQFF
>TRBJ2-5|.|.|TRBV11-1
TGTGCCAGCAGCTTACGTCACGGGAAAGAGACCCAGTACTTC
CASSLRHGKETQYF
>TRBJ1-2|.|.|TRBV9
TGTGCCAGCAGCGGCCCAGGGGTTTTCGATAACTATGGCTACACCTTC
CASSGPGVFDNYGYTF
>TRBJ1-4|.|.|TRBV27
TGTGCCAGCAGTCTCCAGGGGCCTAATGAAAAACTGTTTTTT
CASSLQGPNEKLFF
>TRBJ2-5|few|.|TRBV6-2/TRBV6-3
TGTGCCAGCAGTAGGACAGAACAAGAGACCCAGTACTTC
CASSRTEQETQYF
>TRBJ2-3|few|.|TRBV10-3
TGTGCCATCAGCCCCGTCGGCACAGATACGCAGTATTTT
CAISPVGTDTQYF
>TRBJ2-7|.|TRBD1|TRBV30
TGTGCCTGGACCCCCGGGACAGCCCAGGGGGAGCAGTACTTC
CAWTPGTAQGEQYF
>TRBJ1-4|.|TRBD1|TRBV19
TGTGCCAGTAGTTCCGACAGGGGGCGAGAGAAACTGTTTTTT
CASSSDRGREKLFF
>TRBJ2-1|.|TRBD1|TRBV6-4
TGTGCCAGCAGTGTCGACTTCGCCCAGGGGGATGAGCAGTTCTTC
CASSVDFAQGDEQFF
>TRBJ2-2|.|TRBD1|TRBV30
TGTGCCTGGAGGCCAGGGGGCGGCACCGGGGAGCTGTTTTTT
CAWRPGGGTGELFF
>TRBJ2-5|.|TRBD1|TRBV28
TGTGCCATAAACCGTGGGACAGGGAGAGGAGAGACCCAGTACTTC
CAINRGTGRGETQYF
>TRBJ2-7|.|.|TRBV7-9
TGTGCCAGCAGCTTAGTAGGAGACGAGCAGTACTTC
CASSLVGDEQYF
>TRBJ2-1|.|.|TRBV6-6
TGTGCCAGCGCCTTCCAGCTCTACAGCTCCTACAATGAGCAGTTCTTC
CASAFQLYSSYNEQFF
>TRBJ1-2|.|.|TRBV20-1
TGCAGTGCTAGAGTCAATGGCGGCTACACCTTC
CSARVNGGYTF
>TRBJ2-7|.|TRBD2|TRBV24-1
TGTGCCACCAGTGAGTGGACTAGCGGGAGAGACGAGCAGTACTTC
CATSEWTSGRDEQYF
>TRBJ2-3|.|TRBD2|TRBV4-2
TGTGCCAGCAGCCAAGTCCAAGCGGGGGGGCCCCTGGATACGCAGTATTTT
CASSQVQAGGPLDTQYF
>TRBJ1-5|.|.|TRBV6-1
TGTGCCAGCAGTGAAGTTAACTTCAATCAGCCCCAGCATTTT
CASSEVNFNQPQHF
>TRBJ2-2|.|TRBD2|TRBV18
TGTGCCAGCTCACCACAGCGGGAGAACACCGGGGAGCTGTTTTTT
CASSPQRENTGELFF